The 28 T cell receptor beta chains below all came from one sample that was sequenced in a study of T cells after yellow fever vaccination. Each CDR3 protein gets one entry after TCRdb re-called the 5' RACE reads with MiXCR. The table has some 500,000 distinct CDR3 sequences, approximately 13% seen once. Sequencing used PBMCs, obtained on the day of the yellow fever booster vaccination. All receptors derive from a man younger than 45 who received the YFV17D yellow fever vaccine.

This clonotype showed up just a few times. The chain is built from TRBV20-1 and TRBJ2-7; TRBD2 agrees at 14 bases. Germline V lookup: CDR1 DFQATT, CDR2 SNEGSKA (reference sequence). The J segment lost 3 bases and the V segment lost 3 bases, leaving 4 bases of the junction unmatched. The CDR3 consists of 15 residues. Written as DNA, the CDR3 is TGCAGTGCTAGGACTAGCGGGAGGGCCCACTACGAGCAGTACTTC. Residues: CSARTSGRAHYEQYF.

This clonotype has only a few counts. The gene calls are TRBV9 and TRBJ2-1; D might be TRBD1 (6 bases). The CDR3 consists of 15 residues. V dropped 0 bases and J dropped 7 bases, with 14 bases sitting between them. From germline, CDR1 is SGDLS and CDR2 YYNGEE. CDR3: CASSVVPGRGNEQFF. The CDR3 DNA is TGTGCCAGCAGCGTAGTCCCTGGCAGGGGAAATGAGCAGTTCTTC. Together with reference TRBV9 and TRBJ2-1, the CDR3 gives the full variable domain: DSGVTQTPKHLITATGQRVTLRCSPRSGDLSVYWYQQSLDQGLQFLIQYYNGEERAKGNILERFSAQQFPDLHSELNLSSLELGDSALYFCASSVVPGRGNEQFFGPGTRLTVL.

This clonotype was found a few times. The CDR3 reads CASSFVMGSYNEQFF. CDR3 coding DNA: TGTGCCAGCAGCTTCGTTATGGGCTCCTACAATGAGCAGTTCTTC. The chain recombines TRBV7-9 with TRBJ2-1; D is uncertain. Germline V gene lookup returns CDR1 SEHNR and CDR2 FQNEAQ (reference sequence). This CDR3 has 15 amino acids. Trimming shortened V by 3 bases and J by 0 bases, and 9 bases separated the two germline ends.

As to this clonotype: A much larger clone is a single base away; this may be a read error. The V call is TRBV11-2, the J call TRBJ2-4, with D possibly TRBD1 on 6 matching bases. CDR3 length: 16 residues. Per germline, CDR1 SGHAT and CDR2 FQNNGV. The germline V and J ends were trimmed by 3 bases and 15 bases, with 27 bases remaining between them. CDR3 protein: CASSFGFFICGGDRYF. The CDR3 region has the DNA TGTGCCAGCAGCTTTGGCTTCTTCATTTGTGGGGGCGATAGGTACTTC.

In its sample, this clonotype was seen a few times. This chain connects TRBV7-8 to TRBJ1-3; no reliable D call. V lost 4 bases, J lost 1 base, and 8 bases lay in between. The CDR3 contains 14 residues. CDR1 and CDR2 (germline): SGHVS, FQNEAQ. CDR3 residues: CASSSQESGNTIYF. The CDR3, as DNA: TGTGCCAGCAGCTCCCAGGAATCTGGAAACACCATATATTTT. The complete variable domain, with remaining parts taken from reference TRBV7-8 and TRBJ1-3, reads GAGVSQSPRYKVAKRGQDVALRCDPISGHVSLFWYQQALGQGPEFLTYFQNEAQLDKSGLPSDRFFAERPEGSVSTLKIQRTQQEDSAVYLCASSSQESGNTIYFGEGSWLTVV.

The sample holds a few counts of this clonotype. Relative to the germline gene, one junction end is altered; a read error may explain this. The rearrangement links TRBV10-3 to TRBJ1-5; the match to TRBD1 covers 9 bases. The CDR3 sequence is 13 residues long. Per the germline V gene, CDR1 is ENHRY and CDR2 is SYGVKD. CDR3 nucleotides: TGCTCTTCCCGGACAGGGGAGGATCAGCCCCAGCATTTT. It encodes CSSRTGEDQPQHF.

This clonotype was observed a few times. The chain recombines TRBV5-6 with TRBJ2-1; D is unclear. Trimming took off 0 bases at V and 6 bases at J, with 16 bases between the two ends. Germline loops: CDR1 SGHDT, CDR2 YYEEEE. CDR3 size: 16 residues. This CDR3 is CASSLGPGSYGNEQFF. The CDR3 coding sequence is TGTGCCAGCAGCTTGGGGCCTGGTTCGTACGGCAATGAGCAGTTCTTC.

This CDR3 reads CASSLMPSGSTDTQYF. In DNA form, the CDR3 reads TGCGCCAGCAGCTTAATGCCTAGCGGGAGCACAGATACGCAGTATTTT. V usage is TRBV5-1 and J usage is TRBJ2-3, with 8 bases matching TRBD2. J lost 0 bases, V lost 2 bases, and 5 bases had no gene match. Germline values: CDR1 SGHRS, CDR2 YFSETQ. The CDR3 runs 16 residues.

This clonotype has more than one count but fewer than ten. The J gene is TRBJ2-1, the V gene TRBV3-1; D gene uncertain. Germline V gene sequence: CDR1 LGHDT, CDR2 YNNKEL (reference sequence). The V gene lost 4 bases and the J gene lost 9 bases, with 13 bases spanning the gap. The CDR3 runs 13 residues. The DNA for the CDR3 is TGTGCCAGCAGCCTAAATACTCGGAGTGAGCAGTTCTTC. This encodes CASSLNTRSEQFF.

The V and J genes are TRBV7-6 and TRBJ2-3; TRBD2 matches at 10 bases. The CDR3 is 18 amino acids. Trimming removed 6 bases from V and 4 bases from J; junction bases left unmatched: 16. Germline V CDR1 and CDR2: SGHVS, FNYEAQ. The CDR3 region is CASRDTLPAGGPPDTQYF. The CDR3 coding sequence is TGTGCCAGCAGGGACACCCTCCCAGCGGGAGGGCCCCCAGATACGCAGTATTTT.

The chain uses TRBV20-1 and TRBJ2-7; TRBD2 might be the D (5 bases). Trimming cost V 3 bases and J 2 bases, with 26 bases left between them. The length of the CDR3 is 18 residues. Germline lookup yields CDR1 DFQATT and CDR2 SNEGSKA (reference sequence). CDR3 sequence: CSARAPSWETRTTYEQYF. CDR3 coding DNA: TGCAGTGCTAGGGCCCCGTCCTGGGAGACACGGACGACCTACGAGCAGTACTTC.

This clonotype was picked up a small number of times. The V and J genes are TRBV7-2 and TRBJ2-2, with D possibly being TRBD1 (5 bases). CDR3 length equals 16 residues. V was trimmed by 2 bases and J by 1 base, leaving 11 bases between them. CDR1 is SGHTA and CDR2 is FQGNSA in the germline V gene. The chain's CDR3 is CASSLQGRGNTGELFF. As DNA, the CDR3 is TGTGCCAGCAGCTTACAGGGCAGAGGGAACACCGGGGAGCTGTTTTTT.

The chain carries TRBV4-3 and TRBJ2-7; D may match TRBD1 or TRBD2 (5 bases each). With 3 bases removed from V and 3 bases from J, the gap between germline ends came to 18 bases. CDR1 is LGHNA, CDR2 YSLEER, per germline. The CDR3 loop spans 16 amino acids. This CDR3 is CASSHPRQGEFYEQYF. Written as DNA, the CDR3 is TGCGCCAGCAGCCACCCACGGCAGGGAGAATTCTACGAGCAGTACTTC.

The gene calls are TRBV27 and TRBJ2-7; TRBD1 matches at 8 bases. CDR3 size: 16 residues. Germline V gene data show CDR1 as MNHEY and CDR2 as SMNVEV (reference sequence). V was clipped by 4 bases and J by 0 bases; unmatched bases: 8. CDR3 residues: CASSSPITGGSYEQYF. Written as DNA, the CDR3 is TGTGCCAGCAGTTCCCCTATAACAGGGGGCTCCTACGAGCAGTACTTC.

A few counts support this clonotype. V gene TRBV20-1 combines with J gene TRBJ2-1, with D possibly matching TRBD2 (6 bases). The germline CDR1 and CDR2 sequences are DFQATT and SNEGSKA (reference sequence). The V and J ends lost 0 bases and 7 bases respectively, with 19 bases between them. CDR3 length: 16 amino acids. CDR3 sequence: CSARDQLGLIINEQFF. The CDR3, as DNA: TGCAGTGCTAGAGATCAGTTGGGACTCATCATTAATGAGCAGTTCTTC.

The chain employs TRBV29-1 and TRBJ2-1, with 7 bases lining up with TRBD2. The CDR3 is made up of 18 amino acids. Trimming removed 0 bases from V and 0 bases from J; junction bases left unmatched: 11. Germline-derived CDR1 and CDR2 are SQVTM and ANQGSEA. The DNA of the CDR3 is TGCAGCGTTGAAGATCACGGGGGGAAAGGGATCTCCTACAATGAGCAGTTCTTC. Translated, it gives CSVEDHGGKGISYNEQFF.

Only a few counts were recorded for this clonotype. V usage is TRBV20-1 and J usage is TRBJ2-1; 10 bases align to TRBD2. The ends lost 6 bases at V and 0 bases at J; junction bases unmatched: 14. Germline V gives CDR1 DFQATT, CDR2 SNEGSKA (reference sequence). The CDR3 has 18 amino acids. CDR3 sequence: CSAQSRLAGESSYNEQFF. The DNA of the CDR3 is TGCAGTGCCCAATCTCGGCTAGCGGGAGAGAGCTCCTACAATGAGCAGTTCTTC.

In this sample, this clonotype turned up a few times. The chain is built from TRBV7-2 and TRBJ2-7, with TRBD1 matching over 7 bases. Looked up from germline, CDR1 is SGHTA and CDR2 is FQGNSA. The CDR3 is 14 residues long. V was clipped by 2 bases and J by 6 bases; unmatched bases: 7. The chain's CDR3 is CASSLQTGPGEQYF. In DNA form, the CDR3 reads TGTGCCAGCAGCTTACAGACAGGGCCGGGCGAGCAGTACTTC.

This clonotype appeared many times. The chain links TRBV7-2 to TRBJ2-1; D remains ambiguous. Germline values: CDR1 SGHTA, CDR2 FQGNSA. This CDR3 region has 12 residues. Trimming pared 5 bases from V and 6 bases from J, leaving 8 bases between. CDR3 nucleotides: TGTGCCAGCAGCCTCCCGGTCAATGAGCAGTTCTTC. Translation gives CASSLPVNEQFF.

This clonotype was recorded many times. This rearrangement joins TRBV18 to TRBJ2-3, with TRBD1 matching over 7 bases. The germline gives CDR1 KGHSH, CDR2 LQKENI. This CDR3 is 14 amino acids long. V lost 4 bases to trimming and J lost 3 bases; unmatched junction nucleotides: 4. The CDR3 spells CASSRTGPTDTQYF. The CDR3 region has the DNA TGTGCCAGCTCACGGACAGGTCCGACAGATACGCAGTATTTT.

At least ten counts were recorded for this clonotype. This chain joins TRBV30 and TRBJ1-3, with D unclear. The CDR3 covers 16 residues. Per the germline V gene, CDR1 is GTSNPN and CDR2 is SVGIG (reference sequence). V was pared by 1 base and J by 4 bases, with 17 bases between. CDR3 residues: CAWSDSRGNWGNTIYF. The CDR3 region has the DNA TGTGCCTGGAGTGACTCTCGGGGTAACTGGGGAAACACCATATATTTT.

V gene TRBV20-1 combines with J gene TRBJ2-3; 11 bases are shared with TRBD2. This CDR3 region has 17 residues. V gave up 5 bases and J gave up 0 bases; unmatched junction bases: 10. The germline CDR1 and CDR2 sequences are DFQATT and SNEGSKA (reference sequence). The CDR3 sequence: CSARSGLAGKSTDTQYF. The CDR3 DNA reads TGCAGTGCTCGCTCTGGACTAGCGGGTAAAAGCACAGATACGCAGTATTTT.

This clonotype was counted between two and nine times. The chain carries TRBV6-2 or TRBV6-3 and TRBJ2-7; D possibly corresponds to TRBD2 (5 bases). CDR1 is MNHEY and CDR2 is SVGEGT in the germline V gene. V lost 5 bases and J lost 5, with 16 bases in between. The CDR3 contains 14 residues. The CDR3 loop reads CASSAEGGRDEQYF. CDR3 bases: TGTGCCAGCAGTGCAGAGGGCGGCCGGGACGAGCAGTACTTC.

This clonotype was picked up a small number of times. CDR3 nucleotides: TGTGCCAGCCCCCATAACCTGCGGACCGGGGAGCTGTTTTTT. Its translation is CASPHNLRTGELFF. This chain connects TRBV27 to TRBJ2-2; D ambiguous. CDR1 MNHEY and CDR2 SMNVEV come from the germline V gene (reference sequence). Trimming took 8 bases from V and 5 from J, leaving 15 bases between them. CDR3 length: 14 amino acids.

This clonotype was recorded a few times. This chain connects TRBV10-3 to TRBJ1-6; D gene uncertain. This CDR3 comprises 16 residues. Germline loops: CDR1 ENHRY, CDR2 SYGVKD. V lost 5 bases to trimming and J lost 9 bases, with 20 bases between them. The CDR3 sequence is CAISLDSARLSSPLHF. The CDR3 coding sequence is TGTGCCATCAGTCTGGATTCGGCCAGACTCTCTTCACCCCTCCACTTT.

The table lists this clonotype with a few counts. This chain joins TRBV5-1 and TRBJ1-4; the D is unclear. Trimming removed 0 bases at V and 8 bases at J, with 5 bases between. The CDR3 runs to 12 residues. CDR1 is SGHRS and CDR2 is YFSETQ in the germline V gene. The CDR3 nucleotides are TGCGCCAGCAGCTTGGATCAAGAAAAACTGTTTTTT. Translating it yields CASSLDQEKLFF.

The chain joins TRBV7-6 to TRBJ2-7; 9 bases align to TRBD2. Trimming cost V 6 bases and J 3 bases; bases outside gene matches: 15. The CDR3 covers 17 residues. Germline CDR1 and CDR2: SGHVS and FNYEAQ. CDR3 nucleotide sequence: TGTGCCAGCAGTCGGATTAATAGCGGGAGTACGGACTACGAGCAGTACTTC. Protein: CASSRINSGSTDYEQYF.

This clonotype was seen at least ten times. V and J are TRBV28 and TRBJ1-2; TRBD1 might be the D (5 bases). The CDR3 contains 14 residues. V was trimmed by 8 bases and J by 0 bases, leaving 13 bases between them. Germline V lookup: CDR1 MDHEN, CDR2 SYDVKM. The CDR3 loop reads CASFGTAPNYGYTF. The CDR3 region has the DNA TGTGCCAGCTTCGGGACGGCTCCTAACTATGGCTACACCTTC.